What follows describes a single T cell receptor beta chain. Antigen: not known. This sample was taken from a study of cytomegalovirus exposure and HLA in healthy donors. The overall study: Roughly 80 million unique TCRs from HLA-typed donors made up an early data release. Study-level points and caveats: TCR beta chain V- and J-gene trimming was linked, in a later analysis, to a missense variant in DCLRE1C. Analyzed later, most CMV-associated TCR beta chains appeared HLA-restricted. Presence/absence analysis assumed near-uniform sequencing depth across donors.

The PCR used 60 Vbeta and 13 Jbeta primers. The protocol was immunoSEQ multiplex PCR, while the TCRdb copy is restricted to in-frame clones and leaves out a portion. The sample lists 190,000 or so clones, approximately 80% occurring once. The CDR3 contains 15 residues. Trimming stripped 3 bases from V and 4 bases from J, with 17 bases between. In germline, CDR1 is SGDLS, CDR2 YYNGEE. The chain links TRBV9 to TRBJ2-7; maybe TRBD1 (6 bases). The sequence was collected from a boy aged 5 to 17 in good health and CMV-seronegative. The specimen was PBMCs. CDR3 in amino acids: CASSAGALNHYEQYF. CDR3 DNA sequence: TGTGCCAGCAGCGCAGGGGCCCTGAACCATTACGAGCAGTACTTC.